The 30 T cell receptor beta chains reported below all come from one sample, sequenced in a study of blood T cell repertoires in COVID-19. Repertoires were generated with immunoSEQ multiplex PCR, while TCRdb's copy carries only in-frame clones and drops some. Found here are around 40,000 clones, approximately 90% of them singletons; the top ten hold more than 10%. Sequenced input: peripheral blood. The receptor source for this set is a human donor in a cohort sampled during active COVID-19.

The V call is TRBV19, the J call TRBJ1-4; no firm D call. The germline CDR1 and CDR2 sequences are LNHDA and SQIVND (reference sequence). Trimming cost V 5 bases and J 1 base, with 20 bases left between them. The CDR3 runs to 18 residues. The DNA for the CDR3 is TGTGCCAGTAGTTTCCCCTACAAAGGAGGCGGAACTAATGAAAAACTGTTTTTT. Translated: CASSFPYKGGGTNEKLFF.

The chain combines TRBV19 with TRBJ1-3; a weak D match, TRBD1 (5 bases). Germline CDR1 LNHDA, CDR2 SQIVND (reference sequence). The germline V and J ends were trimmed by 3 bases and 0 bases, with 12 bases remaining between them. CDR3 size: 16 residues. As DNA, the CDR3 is TGTGCCAGTAGTATCCTTGACAGCTCCTCTGGAAACACCATATATTTT. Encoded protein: CASSILDSSSGNTIYF.

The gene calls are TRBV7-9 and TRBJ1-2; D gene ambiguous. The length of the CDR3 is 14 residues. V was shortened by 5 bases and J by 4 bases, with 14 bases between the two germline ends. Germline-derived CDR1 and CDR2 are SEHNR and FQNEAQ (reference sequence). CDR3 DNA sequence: TGTGCCAGCAGCCCTCAACGGTTGATCTATGGCTACACCTTC. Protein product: CASSPQRLIYGYTF.

In DNA, the CDR3 is TGTGCCAGCAGCTCGCAGGGGCACCAAGAGACCCAGTACTTC. It encodes CASSSQGHQETQYF. The chain carries TRBV7-6 and TRBJ2-5; D may be TRBD1 (6 bases). V was shortened by 4 bases and J by 0 bases, with 9 bases between the two germline ends. Germline V gene sequence: CDR1 SGHVS, CDR2 FNYEAQ. The CDR3 loop spans 14 amino acids.

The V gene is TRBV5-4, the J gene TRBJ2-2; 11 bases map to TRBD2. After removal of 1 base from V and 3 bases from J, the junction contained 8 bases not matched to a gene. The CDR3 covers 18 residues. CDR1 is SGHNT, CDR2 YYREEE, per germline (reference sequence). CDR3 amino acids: CASSLRLAGGLDTGELFF. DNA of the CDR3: TGTGCCAGCAGCTTGAGGCTAGCGGGGGGCCTTGACACCGGGGAGCTGTTTTTT.

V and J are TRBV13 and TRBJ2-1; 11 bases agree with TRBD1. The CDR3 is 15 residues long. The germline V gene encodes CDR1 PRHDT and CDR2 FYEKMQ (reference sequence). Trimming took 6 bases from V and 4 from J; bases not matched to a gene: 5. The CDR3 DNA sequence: TGTGCCAGCAGTTTGGACAGGGGGCTTTACAATGAGCAGTTCTTC. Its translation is CASSLDRGLYNEQFF.

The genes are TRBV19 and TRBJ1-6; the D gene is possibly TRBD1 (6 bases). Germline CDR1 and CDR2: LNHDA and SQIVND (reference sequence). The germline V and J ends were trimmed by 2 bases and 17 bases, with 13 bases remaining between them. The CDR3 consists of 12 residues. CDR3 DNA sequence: TGTGCCAGTAGTATACTTCCTGGGGGCTTCCACTTT. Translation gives CASSILPGGFHF.

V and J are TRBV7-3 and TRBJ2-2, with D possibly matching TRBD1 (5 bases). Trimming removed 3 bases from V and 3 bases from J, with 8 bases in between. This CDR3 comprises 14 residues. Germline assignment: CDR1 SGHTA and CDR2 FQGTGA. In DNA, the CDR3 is TGTGCCAGCAGCTTGTTCAGGGACACCGGGGAGCTGTTTTTT. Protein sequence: CASSLFRDTGELFF.

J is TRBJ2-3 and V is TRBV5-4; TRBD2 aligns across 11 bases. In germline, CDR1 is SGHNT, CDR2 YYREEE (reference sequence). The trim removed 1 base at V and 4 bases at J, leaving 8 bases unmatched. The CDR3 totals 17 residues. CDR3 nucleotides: TGTGCCAGCAGCTTGAGATCCGTACTAGCGGGGGCAGATACGCAGTATTTT. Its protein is CASSLRSVLAGADTQYF.

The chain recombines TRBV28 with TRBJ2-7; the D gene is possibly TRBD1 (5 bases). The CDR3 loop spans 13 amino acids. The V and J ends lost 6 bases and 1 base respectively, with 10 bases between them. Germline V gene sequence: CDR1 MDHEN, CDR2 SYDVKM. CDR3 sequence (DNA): TGTGCCAGCAGGCAGACAGTATCCTACGAGCAGTACTTC. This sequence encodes CASRQTVSYEQYF.

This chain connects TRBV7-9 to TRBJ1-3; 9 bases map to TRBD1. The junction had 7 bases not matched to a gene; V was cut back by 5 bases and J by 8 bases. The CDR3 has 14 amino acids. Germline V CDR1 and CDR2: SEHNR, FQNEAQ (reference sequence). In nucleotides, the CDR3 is TGTGCCAGCAGCAGGACAGGGGATTCGCACACCATATATTTT. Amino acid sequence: CASSRTGDSHTIYF.

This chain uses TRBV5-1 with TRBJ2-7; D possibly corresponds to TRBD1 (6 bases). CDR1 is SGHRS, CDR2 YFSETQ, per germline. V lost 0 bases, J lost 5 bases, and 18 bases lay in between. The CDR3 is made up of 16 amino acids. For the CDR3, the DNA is TGCGCCAGCAGCTTGGTAGCCCGAACAGGGTCCAACGAGCAGTACTTC. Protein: CASSLVARTGSNEQYF.

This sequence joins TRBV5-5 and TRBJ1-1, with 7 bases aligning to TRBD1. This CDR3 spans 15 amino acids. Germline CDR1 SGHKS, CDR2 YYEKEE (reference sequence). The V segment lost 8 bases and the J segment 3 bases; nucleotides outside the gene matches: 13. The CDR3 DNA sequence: TGTGCCAGTTACAGGGGCCTCTATGGGGACACTGAAGCTTTCTTT. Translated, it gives CASYRGLYGDTEAFF.

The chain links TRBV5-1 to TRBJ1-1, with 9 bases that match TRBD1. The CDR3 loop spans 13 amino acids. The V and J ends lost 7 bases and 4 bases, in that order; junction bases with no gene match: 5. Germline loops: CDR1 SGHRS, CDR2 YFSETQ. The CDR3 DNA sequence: TGCGCCAGCCGACAGGGGGTGGTCACTGAAGCTTTCTTT. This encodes CASRQGVVTEAFF.

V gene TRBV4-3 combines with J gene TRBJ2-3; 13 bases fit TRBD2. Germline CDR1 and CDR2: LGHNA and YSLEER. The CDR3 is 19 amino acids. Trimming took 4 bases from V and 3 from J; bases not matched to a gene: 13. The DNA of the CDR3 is TGCGCCAGCAGCCCCTCCGGCCTAGAGACTAGCGGGAGGACAGATACGCAGTATTTT. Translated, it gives CASSPSGLETSGRTDTQYF.

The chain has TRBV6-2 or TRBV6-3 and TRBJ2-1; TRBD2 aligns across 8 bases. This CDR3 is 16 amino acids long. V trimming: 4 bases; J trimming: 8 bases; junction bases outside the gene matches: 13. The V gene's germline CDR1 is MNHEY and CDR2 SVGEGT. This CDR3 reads CASSSQREPPLHEQFF. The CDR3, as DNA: TGTGCCAGCAGTTCCCAGCGGGAGCCGCCACTACATGAGCAGTTCTTC.

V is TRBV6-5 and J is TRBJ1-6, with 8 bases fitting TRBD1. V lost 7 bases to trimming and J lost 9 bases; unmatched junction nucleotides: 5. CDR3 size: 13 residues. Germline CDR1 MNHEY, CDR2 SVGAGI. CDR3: CASTQGQGSPLHF. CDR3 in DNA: TGTGCCAGCACCCAAGGACAGGGTTCACCCCTCCACTTT.

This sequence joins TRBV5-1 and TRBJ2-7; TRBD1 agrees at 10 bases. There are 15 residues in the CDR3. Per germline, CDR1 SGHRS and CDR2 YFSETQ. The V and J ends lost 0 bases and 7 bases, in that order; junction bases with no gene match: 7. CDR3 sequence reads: CASSLAGQGYQEQYF. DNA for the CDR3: TGCGCCAGCAGCTTGGCGGGACAGGGGTATCAGGAGCAGTACTTC.

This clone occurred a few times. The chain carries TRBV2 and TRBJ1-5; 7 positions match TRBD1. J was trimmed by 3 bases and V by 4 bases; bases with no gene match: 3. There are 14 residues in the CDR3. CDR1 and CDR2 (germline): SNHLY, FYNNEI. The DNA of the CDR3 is TGTGCCAGCAGTGGGGACAGAAACAATCAGCCCCAGCATTTT. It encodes CASSGDRNNQPQHF.

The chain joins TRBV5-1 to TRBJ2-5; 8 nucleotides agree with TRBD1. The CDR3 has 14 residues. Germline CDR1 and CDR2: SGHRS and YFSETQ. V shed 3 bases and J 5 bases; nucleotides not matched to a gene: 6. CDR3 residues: CASSSHRGTETQYF. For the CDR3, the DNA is TGCGCCAGCAGCTCTCACAGGGGGACGGAGACCCAGTACTTC.

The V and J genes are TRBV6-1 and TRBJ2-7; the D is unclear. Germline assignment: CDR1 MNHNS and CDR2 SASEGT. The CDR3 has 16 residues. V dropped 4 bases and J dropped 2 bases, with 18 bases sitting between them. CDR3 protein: CASSGYKAPIPYEQYF. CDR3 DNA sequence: TGTGCCAGCAGTGGTTATAAAGCGCCGATCCCCTACGAGCAGTACTTC.

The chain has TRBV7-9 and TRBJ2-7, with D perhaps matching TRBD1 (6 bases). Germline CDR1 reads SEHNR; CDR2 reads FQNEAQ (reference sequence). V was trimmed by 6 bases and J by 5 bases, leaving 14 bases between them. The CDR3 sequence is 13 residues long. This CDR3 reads CASSSNRANEQYF. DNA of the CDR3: TGTGCCAGCAGTTCCAACAGGGCTAACGAGCAGTACTTC.

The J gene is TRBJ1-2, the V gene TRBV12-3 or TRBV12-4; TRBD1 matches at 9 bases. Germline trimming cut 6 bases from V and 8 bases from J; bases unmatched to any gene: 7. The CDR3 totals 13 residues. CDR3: CASRVGQGGGYTF. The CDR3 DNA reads TGTGCCAGCAGAGTGGGACAGGGTGGCGGCTACACCTTC.

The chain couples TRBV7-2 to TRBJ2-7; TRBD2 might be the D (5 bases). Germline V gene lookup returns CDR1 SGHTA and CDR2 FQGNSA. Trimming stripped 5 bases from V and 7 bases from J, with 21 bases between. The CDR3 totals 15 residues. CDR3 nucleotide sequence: TGTGCCAGCAGCACCAGCCTAGCCTCAGCGGTGGAGCAGTACTTC. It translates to CASSTSLASAVEQYF.

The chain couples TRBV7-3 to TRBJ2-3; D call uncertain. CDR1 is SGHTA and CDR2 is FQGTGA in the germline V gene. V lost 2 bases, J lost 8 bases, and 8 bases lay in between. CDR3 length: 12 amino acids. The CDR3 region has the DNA TGTGCCAGCAGCTTACCCCACGGTACGCAGTATTTT. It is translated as CASSLPHGTQYF.

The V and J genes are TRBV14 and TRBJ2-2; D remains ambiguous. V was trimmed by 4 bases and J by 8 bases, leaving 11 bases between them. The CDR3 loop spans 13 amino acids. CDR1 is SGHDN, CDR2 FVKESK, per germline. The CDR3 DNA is TGTGCCAGCAGCCCTACCGATTGGGGGGAGCTGTTTTTT. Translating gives CASSPTDWGELFF.

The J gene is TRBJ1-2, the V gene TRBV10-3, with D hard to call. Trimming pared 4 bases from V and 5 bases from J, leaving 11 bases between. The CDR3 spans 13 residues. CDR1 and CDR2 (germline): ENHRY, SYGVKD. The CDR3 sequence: CAISGAKSYGYTF. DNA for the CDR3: TGTGCCATCAGTGGGGCGAAGAGTTATGGCTACACCTTC.

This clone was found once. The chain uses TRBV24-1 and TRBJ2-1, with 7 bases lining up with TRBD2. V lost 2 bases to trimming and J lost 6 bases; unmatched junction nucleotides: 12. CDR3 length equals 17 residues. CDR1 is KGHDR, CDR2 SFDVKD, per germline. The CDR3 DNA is TGTGCCACCAGTGATTCCGGGGTCGCGGGAGTGGGCAATGAGCAGTTCTTC. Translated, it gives CATSDSGVAGVGNEQFF.

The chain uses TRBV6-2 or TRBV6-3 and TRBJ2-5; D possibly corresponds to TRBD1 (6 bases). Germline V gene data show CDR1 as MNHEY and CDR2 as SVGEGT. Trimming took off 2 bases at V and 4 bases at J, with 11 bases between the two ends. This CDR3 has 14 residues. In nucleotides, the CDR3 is TGTGCCAGCAGTTACAGAAGGGGGACAGAGACCCAGTACTTC. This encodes CASSYRRGTETQYF.

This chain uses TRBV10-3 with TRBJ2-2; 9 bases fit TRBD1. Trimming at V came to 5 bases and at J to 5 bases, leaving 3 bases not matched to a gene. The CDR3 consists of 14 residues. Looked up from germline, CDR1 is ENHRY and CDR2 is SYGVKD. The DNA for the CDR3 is TGTGCCATCAGTTGGACAGGGGTGACCGGGGAGCTGTTTTTT. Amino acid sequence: CAISWTGVTGELFF.